This TCR beta chain came from a study of cytomegalovirus exposure and HLA in healthy donors. On the study more broadly: An analysis done earlier identified some 120 million unique TCR beta sequences from 190 million or so T cells.

The CDR3 consists of 15 residues. V dropped 3 bases and J dropped 0 bases, with 9 bases sitting between them. Per germline, CDR1 KGHSH and CDR2 LQKENI. A remark on this clone: Its antigen is not known.

This PCR relied on a set of 60 Vbeta primers and 13 Jbeta primers. The assay was immunoSEQ multiplex PCR, and TCRdb's table has in-frame clones only and misses some. The sample yields approximately 150,000 clones, less than 90% seen once. Study-level findings and limits: Later analysis identified several of the most significant clusters that appeared linked to common viral pathogens. The CMV antigen specificity of a few CMV-associated chains was confirmed through in vitro analysis.

The sequence was obtained from a man aged 25 to 40 in good health and CMV-seronegative. What was sequenced was PBMCs. This chain joins TRBV18 and TRBJ1-5; D may be TRBD1 (5 bases). CDR3 bases: TGTGCCAGCTCACCGCAGGGCAATAGCAATCAGCCCCAGCATTTT. Its protein product is CASSPQGNSNQPQHF.